A single sample gave rise to the 8 T cell receptor beta chains below, sequenced in a study of cytomegalovirus exposure and HLA in healthy donors. It was with 60 Vbeta and 13 Jbeta primers that the PCR ran. Profiled with immunoSEQ multiplex PCR; TCRdb holds only in-frame clones, not every one. Of about 190,000 clones detected, over 60% appear once; the ten largest clones hold over 2%. Sequencing used PBMCs. These receptors were taken from a woman aged 25-40 years in good health and CMV-seropositive.

V is TRBV18 and J is TRBJ1-5, with 10 positions matching TRBD1. The germline V gene has CDR1 KGHSH and CDR2 LQKENI. The CDR3 has 17 amino acids. V was clipped by 0 bases and J by 3 bases; unmatched bases: 5. CDR3 protein: CASSPPGQGRFNQPQHF. The CDR3 nucleotides read TGTGCCAGCTCACCACCGGGACAGGGGAGGTTCAATCAGCCCCAGCATTTT.

The V gene is TRBV7-8, the J gene TRBJ2-5, with D possibly matching TRBD2 (6 bases). Germline-derived CDR1 and CDR2 are SGHVS and FQNEAQ. The CDR3 has 14 residues. V was cut by 5 bases and J by 2 bases, with 12 bases left in between. The CDR3 region is CASSIHGGQETQYF. The CDR3 DNA sequence: TGTGCCAGCAGCATCCACGGGGGTCAAGAGACCCAGTACTTC.

The chain recombines TRBV19 with TRBJ1-1; D call uncertain. CDR3 length: 13 amino acids. Trimming removed 5 bases at V and 14 bases at J, with 21 bases between. Germline CDR1 LNHDA, CDR2 SQIVND (reference sequence). CDR3 DNA: TGTGCCAGTAGTGTACTCGGGCCACTACCGGGGTTCTTT. Translation gives CASSVLGPLPGFF.

The V and J genes are TRBV4-3 and TRBJ2-7; the match to TRBD1 covers 8 bases. The ends lost 1 base at V and 3 bases at J; junction bases unmatched: 5. The CDR3 has 15 residues. CDR1 is LGHNA, CDR2 YSLEER, per germline. This CDR3 reads CASSQARGQGYEQYF. DNA of the CDR3: TGCGCCAGCAGCCAAGCGCGCGGACAGGGCTACGAGCAGTACTTC.

The V call is TRBV9, the J call TRBJ2-3, with D maybe TRBD2 (6 bases). Germline loops: CDR1 SGDLS, CDR2 YYNGEE. Trimming took 1 base from V and 2 from J, leaving 14 bases between them. This CDR3 has 16 residues. The CDR3 spells CASSVRGKITTDTQYF. The DNA of the CDR3 is TGTGCCAGCAGCGTACGCGGGAAGATAACCACAGATACGCAGTATTTT.

This clone showed up just a few times. The CDR3 is CASRESSYEQYF. In DNA form, the CDR3 reads TGTGCCAGCAGGGAGAGCTCCTACGAGCAGTACTTC. The V call is TRBV2, the J call TRBJ2-7, with D unresolved. Germline V CDR1 and CDR2: SNHLY, FYNNEI. This CDR3 has 12 amino acids. Trimming stripped 6 bases from V and 0 bases from J, with 6 bases between.

The chain uses TRBV5-4 and TRBJ2-3, with D possibly matching TRBD2 (6 bases). CDR3 length equals 13 residues. Germline loops: CDR1 SGHNT, CDR2 YYREEE (reference sequence). V gave up 2 bases and J gave up 8 bases, with 12 bases separating them. This chain's CDR3 is CASSLTSKVTQYF. Written as DNA, the CDR3 is TGTGCCAGCAGCTTAACTAGCAAGGTTACGCAGTATTTT. The whole variable domain, filled in from reference TRBV5-4 and TRBJ2-3, reads ETGVTQSPTHLIKTRGQQVTLRCSSQSGHNTVSWYQQALGQGPQFIFQYYREEENGRGNFPPRFSGLQFPNYSSELNVNALELDDSALYLCASSLTSKVTQYFGPGTRLTVL.

The rearrangement uses TRBV4-2 and TRBJ2-1, with D maybe TRBD2 (6 bases). V dropped 0 bases and J dropped 4 bases, with 16 bases sitting between them. This CDR3 has 17 amino acids. Germline CDR1 reads LGHNA; CDR2 reads YNFKEQ. DNA for the CDR3: TGTGCCAGCAGCCAAGATCCGGGCGGACTACGTTACAATGAGCAGTTCTTC. Its protein is CASSQDPGGLRYNEQFF.